This is a list of T cell receptor beta chains from one sample in a study of identical twins. In TCRdb, the 5' RACE reads were re-called with MiXCR into one record per CDR3 protein. The table records approximately 550,000 distinct CDR3 sequences, under 25% of them present only once. The same data also contributed to another study, on yellow fever vaccine responses in identical twins.

The material sequenced was CD4+ T cells sorted from blood. Receptors originate from a woman between 18 and 30 years old in good health. Both conserved end residues are part of each CDR3. Clone size is stated in some rows and not others, as once, few, many or a class when expanded.

j_call	clone_size	v_call	cdr3_aa
TRBJ2-3	NA	TRBV20-1	CSARGLGDTQYF
TRBJ1-1	NA	TRBV18	CASSPRVQGASNTEAFF
TRBJ2-5	NA	TRBV5-1	CASSLEPGLAGEETQYF
TRBJ2-1	NA	TRBV5-4	CASSLFGGGSYNEQFF
TRBJ2-5	NA	TRBV6-5	CASSYSYIQDRQETQYF
TRBJ2-2	NA	TRBV19	CASSGQGPRTGELFF
TRBJ1-1	few	TRBV15	CATSRTGFGTEAFF
TRBJ1-1	few	TRBV6-5	CASSYADSNTEAFF
TRBJ2-7	few	TRBV5-1	CASSLAAQNSYEQYF
TRBJ2-3	NA	TRBV29-1	CSVRVVFTDTQYF
TRBJ2-7	many	TRBV7-9	CASSSYRVTYEQYF
TRBJ2-1	few	TRBV7-9	CASSLATNYNEQFF
TRBJ2-1	few	TRBV7-6	CASSQGQNPYNEQFF
TRBJ2-2	NA	TRBV5-6	CASRVLGGRNTGELFF
TRBJ1-2	few	TRBV3-1	CASSQGLRDGYTF
TRBJ1-2	NA	TRBV20-1	CSATDGFYGYTF
TRBJ2-1	NA	TRBV6-4	CASSDSSSHNEQFF
TRBJ2-4	NA	TRBV2	CASSRDPPAKNIQYF
TRBJ2-5	NA	TRBV20-1	CSASPSGSHQETQYF
TRBJ2-2	few	TRBV12-3/TRBV12-4	CASSPGTSGRANTGELFF
TRBJ2-1	NA	TRBV2	CASSGTGGLEQFF
TRBJ2-4	NA	TRBV2	CASSELGINIQYF
TRBJ2-1	few	TRBV12-3/TRBV12-4	CASSLRGSNEQFF
TRBJ1-5	NA	TRBV5-5	CASSELGPGEGGNQPQHF
TRBJ2-7	few	TRBV5-1	CASSLQGSSSYEQYF
TRBJ2-7	NA	TRBV7-2	CASSLGMPALSPEQYF
TRBJ2-5	many	TRBV7-8	CASSPFLAGMDETQYF
TRBJ1-5	NA	TRBV15	CATSRGGRNSNQPQHF
TRBJ2-1	NA	TRBV4-1	CASSRLPGTSGRVNEQFF
TRBJ2-6	NA	TRBV4-1	CASSQDRGLPFPSVGANVLTF
TRBJ1-1	few	TRBV29-1	CSVATGEQRGTEAFF
TRBJ2-3	few	TRBV7-3	CASSSASGADTQYF
TRBJ2-3	few	TRBV28	CASSLFRKGTDTQYF
TRBJ2-1	NA	TRBV19	CASSGTGGNNEQFF
TRBJ2-1	NA	TRBV10-3	CAISASGGNEQFF
TRBJ2-1	few	TRBV5-1	CASKKGGNEQFF
TRBJ2-1	NA	TRBV28	CASRTPGLATSYNEQFF
TRBJ2-1	NA	TRBV12-3/TRBV12-4	CASRVSGGARNEQFF